The subject of this entry is one T cell receptor beta chain. Antigen specificity is unknown. Purity (above 95%) was reached by all sorted populations. V dropped 4 bases and J dropped 1 base, with 7 bases sitting between them. The V gene's germline CDR1 is MNHEY and CDR2 SVGAGI. CDR3 length: 13 residues. This record belongs to a study of beta chain features in type 1 diabetes. Study-wide context: What patients shared with healthy donors was a similar profile of age, gender and cell yields. General study points: Shortening that was moderate but significant affected the TCRB CDR3s of Type 1 diabetes patients in all four CD4+ subsets. There was a possibility that cDNA sequencing over-represented cells with high TCR expression.

Investigators reverse transcribed all isolated RNA, so they sequenced expressed TCRB transcripts. Method: immunoSEQ multiplex PCR; TCRdb's copy keeps in-frame clones and lacks some. The top ten hold around 0.5% of the sample, which has 160,000 or so clones, 6.5% to 10% seen once. Material: central memory CD4+ T cells from blood. This TCR derives from a woman between 18 and 29 years old with type 1 diabetes. The V call is TRBV6-5, the J call TRBJ1-1; D ambiguous. CDR3 protein: CASSFPGNTEAFF. CDR3 nucleotide sequence: TGTGCCAGCAGTTTCCCAGGGAACACTGAAGCTTTCTTT.